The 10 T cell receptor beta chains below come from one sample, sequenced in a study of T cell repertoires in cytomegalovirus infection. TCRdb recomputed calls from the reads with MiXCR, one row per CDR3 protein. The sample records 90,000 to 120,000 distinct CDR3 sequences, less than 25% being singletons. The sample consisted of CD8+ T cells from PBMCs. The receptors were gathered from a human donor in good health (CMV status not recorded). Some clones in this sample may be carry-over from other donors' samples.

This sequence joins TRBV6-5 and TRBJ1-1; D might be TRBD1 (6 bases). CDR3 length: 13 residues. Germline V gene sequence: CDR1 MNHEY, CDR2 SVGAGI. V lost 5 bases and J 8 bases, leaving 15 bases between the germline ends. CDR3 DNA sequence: TGTGCCAGCAGTCGTGCGGAGGGGACAGAAGCTTTCTTT. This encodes CASSRAEGTEAFF.

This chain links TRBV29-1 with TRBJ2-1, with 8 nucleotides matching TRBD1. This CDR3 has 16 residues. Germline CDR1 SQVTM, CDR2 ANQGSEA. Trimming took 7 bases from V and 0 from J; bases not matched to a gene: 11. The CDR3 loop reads CSAWTGPSSSYNEQFF. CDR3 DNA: TGCAGCGCTTGGACAGGGCCATCGAGCTCCTACAATGAGCAGTTCTTC.

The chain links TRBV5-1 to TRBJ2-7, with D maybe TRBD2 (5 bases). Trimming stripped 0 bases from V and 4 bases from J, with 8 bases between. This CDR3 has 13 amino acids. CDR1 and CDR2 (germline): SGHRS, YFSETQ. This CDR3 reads CASSLGTGYEQYF. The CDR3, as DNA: TGCGCCAGCAGCTTGGGGACGGGGTACGAGCAGTACTTC.

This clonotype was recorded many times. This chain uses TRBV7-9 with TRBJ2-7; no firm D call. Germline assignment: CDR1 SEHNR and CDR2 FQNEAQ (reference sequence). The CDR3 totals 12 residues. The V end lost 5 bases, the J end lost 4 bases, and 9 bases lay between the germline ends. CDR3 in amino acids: CASSPTEYEQYF. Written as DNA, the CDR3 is TGTGCCAGCAGCCCCACGGAGTACGAGCAGTACTTC.

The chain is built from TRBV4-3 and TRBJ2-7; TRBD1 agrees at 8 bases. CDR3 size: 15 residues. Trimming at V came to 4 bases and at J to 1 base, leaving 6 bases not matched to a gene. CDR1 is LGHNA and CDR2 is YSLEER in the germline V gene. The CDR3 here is CASSLSGQGSYEQYF. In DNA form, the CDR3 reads TGCGCCAGCAGCCTCAGCGGACAGGGTTCCTACGAGCAGTACTTC.

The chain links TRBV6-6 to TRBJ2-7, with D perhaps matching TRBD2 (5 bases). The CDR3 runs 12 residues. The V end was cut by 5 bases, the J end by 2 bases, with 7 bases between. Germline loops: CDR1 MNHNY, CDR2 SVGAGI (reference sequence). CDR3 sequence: CASSGLPYEQYF. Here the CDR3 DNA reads TGTGCCAGCAGTGGACTCCCCTACGAGCAGTACTTC.

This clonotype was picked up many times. The CDR3 DNA follows: TGTGCCAGCAGTTACGGGGGGTACGCTGAAGCTTTCTTT. Its translation: CASSYGGYAEAFF. The chain is built from TRBV6-6 and TRBJ1-1; a possible D gene is TRBD1 (5 bases). In germline, CDR1 is MNHNY, CDR2 SVGAGI (reference sequence). The CDR3 contains 13 residues. Trimming left V 2 bases short and J 6 bases short, with 10 bases between.

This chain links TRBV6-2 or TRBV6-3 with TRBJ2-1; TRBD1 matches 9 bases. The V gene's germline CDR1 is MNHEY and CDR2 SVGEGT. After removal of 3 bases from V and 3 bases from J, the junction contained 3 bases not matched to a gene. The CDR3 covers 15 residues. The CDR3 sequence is CASSYRTGVYNEQFF. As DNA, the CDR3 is TGTGCCAGCAGTTATCGGACAGGGGTCTACAATGAGCAGTTCTTC.

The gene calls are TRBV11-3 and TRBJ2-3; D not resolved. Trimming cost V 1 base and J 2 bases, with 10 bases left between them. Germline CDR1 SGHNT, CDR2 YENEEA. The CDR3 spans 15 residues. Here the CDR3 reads CASSLGGSYTDTQYF. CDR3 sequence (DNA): TGTGCCAGCAGCTTAGGAGGTTCTTACACAGATACGCAGTATTTT. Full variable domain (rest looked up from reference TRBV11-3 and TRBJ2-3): EAGVVQSPRYKIIEKKQPVAFWCNPISGHNTLYWYLQNLGQGPELLIRYENEEAVDDSQLPKDRFSAERLKGVDSTLKIQPAELGDSAVYLCASSLGGSYTDTQYFGPGTRLTVL.

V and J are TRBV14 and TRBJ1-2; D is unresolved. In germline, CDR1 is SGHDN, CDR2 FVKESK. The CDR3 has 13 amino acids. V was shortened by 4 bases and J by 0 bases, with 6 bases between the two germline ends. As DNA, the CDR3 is TGTGCCAGCAGCCCCGGTGCTAACTATGGCTACACCTTC. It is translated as CASSPGANYGYTF.